This T cell receptor beta chain was obtained from a study of shared clonotypes between healthy human individuals. Study-level points and caveats: Tissues were not sampled, only blood, and their repertoires likely differ. In a few donors, approximately 5% of naive CD4 clonotypes appeared in common. When compared with the clonotypes that were shared by all four sorted-subset donors, the non-shared clonotypes turned out to have lower generation probabilities.

With respect to this clone: The antigen is not known.

Several immunoSEQ plates received, in even portions, the genomic DNA of each subset. Method: immunoSEQ multiplex PCR; TCRdb's copy keeps in-frame clones and lacks some. The table shows 550,000 to 850,000 clones, with roughly 70% occurring only once. Trimming cost V 7 bases and J 1 base; bases outside gene matches: 2. The germline gives CDR1 SQVTM, CDR2 ANQGSEA. The CDR3 is made up of 12 amino acids. The chain employs TRBV29-1 and TRBJ2-5; 8 bases agree with TRBD1. The TCR was taken from a woman aged 25-40 years in good health. The source material was memory CD4+ T cells sorted from blood. Regarding subset: CD45RA-negative fraction. The CDR3 loop is CSGTGFQETQYF. Here the CDR3 DNA reads TGCAGCGGGACAGGGTTCCAAGAGACCCAGTACTTC. The complete variable domain, with remaining parts taken from reference TRBV29-1 and TRBJ2-5, reads SAVISQKPSRDICQRGTSLTIQCQVDSQVTMMFWYRQQPGQSLTLIATANQGSEATYESGFVIDKFPISRPNLTFSTLTVSNMSPEDSSIYLCSGTGFQETQYFGPGTRLLVL.